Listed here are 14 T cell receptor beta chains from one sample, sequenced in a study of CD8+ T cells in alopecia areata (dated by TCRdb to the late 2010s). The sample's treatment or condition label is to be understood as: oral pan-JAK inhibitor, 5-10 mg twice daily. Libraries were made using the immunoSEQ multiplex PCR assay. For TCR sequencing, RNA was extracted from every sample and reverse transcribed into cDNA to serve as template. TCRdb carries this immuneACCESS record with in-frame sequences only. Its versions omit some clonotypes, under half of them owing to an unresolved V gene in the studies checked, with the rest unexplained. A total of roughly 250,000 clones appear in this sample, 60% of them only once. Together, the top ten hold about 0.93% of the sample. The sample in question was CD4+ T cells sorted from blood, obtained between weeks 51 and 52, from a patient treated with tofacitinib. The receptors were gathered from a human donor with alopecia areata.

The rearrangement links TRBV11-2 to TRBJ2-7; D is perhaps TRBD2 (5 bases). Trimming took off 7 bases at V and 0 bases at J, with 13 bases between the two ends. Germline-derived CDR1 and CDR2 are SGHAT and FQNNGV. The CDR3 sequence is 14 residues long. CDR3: CASNRPGSSYEQYF. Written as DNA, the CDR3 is TGTGCCAGCAACCGCCCGGGGAGCTCCTACGAGCAGTACTTC.

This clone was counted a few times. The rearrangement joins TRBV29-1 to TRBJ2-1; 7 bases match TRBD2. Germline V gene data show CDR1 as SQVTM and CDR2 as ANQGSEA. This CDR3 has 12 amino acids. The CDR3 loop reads CHGSGEYNEQFF. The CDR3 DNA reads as TGCCATGGAAGCGGGGAGTACAATGAGCAGTTCTTC.

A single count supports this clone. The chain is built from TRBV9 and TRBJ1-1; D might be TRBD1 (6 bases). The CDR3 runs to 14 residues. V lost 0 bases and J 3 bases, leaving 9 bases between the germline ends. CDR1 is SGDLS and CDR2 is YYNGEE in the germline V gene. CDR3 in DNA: TGTGCCAGCAGCGTAGTTGCAGGGGACACTGAAGCTTTCTTT. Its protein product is CASSVVAGDTEAFF.

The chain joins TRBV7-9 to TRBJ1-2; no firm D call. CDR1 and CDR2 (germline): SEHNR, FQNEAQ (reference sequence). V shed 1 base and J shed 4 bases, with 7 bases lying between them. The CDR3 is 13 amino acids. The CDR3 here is CASSLERIYGYTF. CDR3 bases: TGTGCCAGCAGCTTAGAACGGATCTATGGCTACACCTTC.

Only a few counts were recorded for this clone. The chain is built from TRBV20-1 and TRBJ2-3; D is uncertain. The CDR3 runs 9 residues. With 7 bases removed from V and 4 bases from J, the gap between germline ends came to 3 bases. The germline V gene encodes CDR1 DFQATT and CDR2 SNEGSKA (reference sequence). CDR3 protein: CSVADTQYF. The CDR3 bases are TGCAGTGTAGCAGATACGCAGTATTTT.

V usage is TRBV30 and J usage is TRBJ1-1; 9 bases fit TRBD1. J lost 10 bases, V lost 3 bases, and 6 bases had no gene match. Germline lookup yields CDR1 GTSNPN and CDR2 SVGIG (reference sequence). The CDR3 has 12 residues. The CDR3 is CAWRTGGGGAFF. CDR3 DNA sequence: TGTGCCTGGAGGACAGGGGGTGGAGGAGCTTTCTTT. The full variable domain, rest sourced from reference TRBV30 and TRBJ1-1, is SQTIHQWPATLVQPVGSPLSLECTVEGTSNPNLYWYRQAAGRGLQLLFYSVGIGQISSEVPQNLSASRPQDRQFILSSKKLLLSDSGFYLCAWRTGGGGAFFGQGTRLTVV.

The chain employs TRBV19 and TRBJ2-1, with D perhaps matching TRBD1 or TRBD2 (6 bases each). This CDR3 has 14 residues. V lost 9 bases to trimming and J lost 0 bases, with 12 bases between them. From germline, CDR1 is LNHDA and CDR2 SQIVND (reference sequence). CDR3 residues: CASTGTPSYNEQFF. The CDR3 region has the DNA TGTGCCAGCACAGGGACTCCCTCCTACAATGAGCAGTTCTTC. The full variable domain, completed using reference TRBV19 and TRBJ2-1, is DGGITQSPKYLFRKEGQNVTLSCEQNLNHDAMYWYRQDPGQGLRLIYYSQIVNDFQKGDIAEGYSVSREKKESFPLTVTSAQKNPTAFYLCASTGTPSYNEQFFGPGTRLTVL.

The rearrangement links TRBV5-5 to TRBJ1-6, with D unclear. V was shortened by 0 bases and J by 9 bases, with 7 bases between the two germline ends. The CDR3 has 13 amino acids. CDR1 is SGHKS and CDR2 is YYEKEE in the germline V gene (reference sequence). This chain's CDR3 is CASSLAGASPLHF. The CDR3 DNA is TGTGCCAGCAGCTTGGCCGGAGCTTCACCCCTCCACTTT.

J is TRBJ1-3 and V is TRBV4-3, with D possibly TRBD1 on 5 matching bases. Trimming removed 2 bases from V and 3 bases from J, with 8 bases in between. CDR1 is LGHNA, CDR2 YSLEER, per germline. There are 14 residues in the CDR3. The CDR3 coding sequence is TGCGCCAGCAGCCAACAGGGTGGTGGAAACACCATATATTTT. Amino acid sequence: CASSQQGGGNTIYF.

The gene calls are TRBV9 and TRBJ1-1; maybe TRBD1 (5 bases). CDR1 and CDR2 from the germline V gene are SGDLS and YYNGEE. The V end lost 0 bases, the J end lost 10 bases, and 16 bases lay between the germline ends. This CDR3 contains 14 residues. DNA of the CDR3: TGTGCCAGCAGCGTAGTTAACGGGGGTTCACCAGCTTTCTTT. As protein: CASSVVNGGSPAFF.

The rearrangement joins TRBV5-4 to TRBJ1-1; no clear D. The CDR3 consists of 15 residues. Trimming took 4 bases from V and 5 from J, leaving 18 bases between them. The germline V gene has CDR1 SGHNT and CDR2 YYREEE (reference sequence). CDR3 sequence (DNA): TGTGCCAGCAGCACGCAGTTAGGCCGGGCGACTGAAGCTTTCTTT. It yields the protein CASSTQLGRATEAFF.

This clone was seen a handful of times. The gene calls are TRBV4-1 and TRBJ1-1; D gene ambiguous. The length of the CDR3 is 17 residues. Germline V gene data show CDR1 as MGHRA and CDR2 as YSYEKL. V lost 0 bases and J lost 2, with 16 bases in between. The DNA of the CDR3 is TGCGCCAGCAGCCAAGATATATGGTCGGAGGGAAACACTGAAGCTTTCTTT. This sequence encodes CASSQDIWSEGNTEAFF.

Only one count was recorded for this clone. The CDR3 sequence is CAAGRVDEQYF. CDR3 nucleotides: TGTGCCGCGGGAAGGGTGGACGAGCAGTACTTC. The V and J genes are TRBV10-3 and TRBJ2-7; D is perhaps TRBD2 (6 bases). V gave up 11 bases and J gave up 5 bases, with 13 bases separating them. The germline gives CDR1 ENHRY, CDR2 SYGVKD. The CDR3 is 11 residues long.

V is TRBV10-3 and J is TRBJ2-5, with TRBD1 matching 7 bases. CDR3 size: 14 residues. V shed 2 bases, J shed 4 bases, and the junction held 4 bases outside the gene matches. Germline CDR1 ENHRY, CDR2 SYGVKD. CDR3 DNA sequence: TGTGCCATCAGTGAGAGCTACAGGGGAGAGACCCAGTACTTC. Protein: CAISESYRGETQYF.